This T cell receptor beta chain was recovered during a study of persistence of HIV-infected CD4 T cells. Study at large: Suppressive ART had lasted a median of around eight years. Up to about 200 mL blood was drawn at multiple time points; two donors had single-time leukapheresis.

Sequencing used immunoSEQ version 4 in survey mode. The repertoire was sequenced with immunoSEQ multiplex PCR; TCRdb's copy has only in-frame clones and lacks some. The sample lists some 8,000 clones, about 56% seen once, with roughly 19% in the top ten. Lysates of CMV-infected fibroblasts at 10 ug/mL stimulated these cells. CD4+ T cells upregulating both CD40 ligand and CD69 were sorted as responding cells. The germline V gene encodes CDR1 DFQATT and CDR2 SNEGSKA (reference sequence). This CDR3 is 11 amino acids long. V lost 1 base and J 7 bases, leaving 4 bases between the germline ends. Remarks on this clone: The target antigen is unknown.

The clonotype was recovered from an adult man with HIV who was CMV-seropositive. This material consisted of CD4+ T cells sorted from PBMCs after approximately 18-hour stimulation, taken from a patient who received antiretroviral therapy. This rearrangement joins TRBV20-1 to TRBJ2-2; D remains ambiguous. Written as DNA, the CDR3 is TGCAGTGCTAGAGGCCTCGGGGAGCTGTTTTTT. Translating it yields CSARGLGELFF.